Here is one TCR beta chain with its context. Its antigen is unidentified. The data belong to a study of CXCR3-negative and CXCR3-positive naive CD8 T cells. Study findings and constraints: Similar levels of surface CD5 were seen between naive subsets; TCR strength was inferred from TRB CDR3 properties. Comparably high diversity was seen in both naive subsets, and much lower diversity in memory CD8+ cells. Memory cells diverged, while naive CXCR3-positive and CXCR3-negative cells had similar TRBV-TRBJ usage.

The libraries of TRB cDNA were constructed through 5' RACE using UMI labels. TCRdb reprocessed the 5' RACE reads and stores each CDR3 protein as one record, lacking DNA. In total, the table holds 50,000 to 55,000 distinct CDR3 sequences. The source material was naive CXCR3- CD8+ T cells from blood. Described subset: CD45RO-CCR7+CD27+CD95- naive CD8+ T cells lacking CXCR3 (TNR3-). The TCR sequence derives from a human donor in good health. Some clones in this sample may be carry-over from other donors' samples.

CDR3 residues: CASSVVDGSISGELFF. V and J are TRBV9 and TRBJ2-2; TCRdb names TRBD2, which stays unverified in the absence of DNA. The germline CDR1 and CDR2 sequences are SGDLS and YYNGEE. The CDR3 sequence is 16 residues long.